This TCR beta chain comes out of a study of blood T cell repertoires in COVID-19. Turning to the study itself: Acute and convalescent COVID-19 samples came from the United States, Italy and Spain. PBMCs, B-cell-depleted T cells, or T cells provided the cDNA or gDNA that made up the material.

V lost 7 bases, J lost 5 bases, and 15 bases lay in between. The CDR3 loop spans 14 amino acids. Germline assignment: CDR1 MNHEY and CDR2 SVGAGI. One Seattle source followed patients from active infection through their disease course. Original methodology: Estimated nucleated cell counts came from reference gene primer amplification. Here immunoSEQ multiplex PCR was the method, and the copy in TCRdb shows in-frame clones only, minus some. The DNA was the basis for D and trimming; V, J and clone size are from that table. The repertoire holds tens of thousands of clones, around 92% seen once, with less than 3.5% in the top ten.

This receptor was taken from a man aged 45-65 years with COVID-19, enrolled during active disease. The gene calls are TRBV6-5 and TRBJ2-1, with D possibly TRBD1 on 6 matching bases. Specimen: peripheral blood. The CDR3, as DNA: TGTGCCAGCACAAGGAACAGGGTCGACAATGAGCAGTTCTTC. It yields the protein CASTRNRVDNEQFF.